This T cell receptor (beta chain) was found in a study of cytomegalovirus exposure and HLA in healthy donors. General study points: The authors enumerated some 160 TCR beta chains as linked to cytomegalovirus. The classifier reportedly diagnosed cytomegalovirus status with high specificity and sensitivity. Many donors shared some public TCRs, even though most TCR sequences were rare. Testing in vitro showed a few CMV-associated chains specific for CMV antigens.

Method: immunoSEQ multiplex PCR; TCRdb's copy keeps in-frame clones and lacks some. The profile shows about 140,000 clones, about 86% of them singletons. Deletions cut 5 bases from V and 2 bases from J, with 9 bases between. Germline V CDR1 and CDR2: SGHTA, FQGNSA. This CDR3 comprises 13 residues. Remarks on this clone: Its antigen is unknown. The same CDR3 can be traced to other DNA sequences in this sample.

The chain couples TRBV7-2 to TRBJ2-5; D not resolved. Sequenced: PBMCs. This clonotype was obtained from a man between 18 and 35 years old in good health and CMV-seronegative. The CDR3 spells CASSLDWQETQYF. The CDR3, as DNA: TGTGCCAGCAGCCTTGACTGGCAAGAGACCCAGTACTTC.